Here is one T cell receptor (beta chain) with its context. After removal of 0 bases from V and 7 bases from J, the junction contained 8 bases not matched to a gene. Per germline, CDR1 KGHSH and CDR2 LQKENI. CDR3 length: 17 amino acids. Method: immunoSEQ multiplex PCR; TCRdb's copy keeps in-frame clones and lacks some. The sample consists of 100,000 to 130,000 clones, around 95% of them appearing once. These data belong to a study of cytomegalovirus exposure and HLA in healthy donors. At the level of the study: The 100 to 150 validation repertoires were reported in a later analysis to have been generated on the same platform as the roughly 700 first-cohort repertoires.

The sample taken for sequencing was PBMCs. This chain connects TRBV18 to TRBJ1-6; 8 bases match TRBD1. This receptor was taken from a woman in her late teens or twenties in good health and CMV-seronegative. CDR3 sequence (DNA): TGTGCCAGCTCACCACCGGCGACAGGGGCCATAAATTCACCCCTCCACTTT. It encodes CASSPPATGAINSPLHF.